This record looks at one TCR beta chain sequence and its context. The data were obtained in a study of blood T cell repertoires in COVID-19. Study information: Acute and convalescent COVID-19 samples came from the United States, Italy and Spain.

CDR1 is KGHSH, CDR2 LQKENI, per germline. The junction had 16 bases not matched to a gene; V was cut back by 1 base and J by 7 bases. The CDR3 is made up of 18 amino acids. Original data processing: For nucleated cells, counts were estimated from reference gene primer amplification. Using immunoSEQ multiplex PCR, the repertoire was profiled, and TCRdb retains in-frame clones only, with some absent. That table gives V, J and clone size, and the DNA gave D and trimming. The data show some 41,000 clones, approximately 90% seen once. The sample was peripheral blood. This sequence joins TRBV18 and TRBJ2-3; 8 bases are shared with TRBD2. The sequence was obtained from a young woman in a cohort sampled during active COVID-19. CDR3 DNA: TGTGCCAGCTCACCACTGCTGGGCAGCGGGGGATTAGGGAATACGCAGTATTTT. This sequence encodes CASSPLLGSGGLGNTQYF.